This T cell receptor beta chain was captured in a study of OX40 agonist ivuxolimab in advanced cancers. About the full investigation: Ivuxolimab was a fully human IgG2 agonistic monoclonal antibody targeting the costimulatory receptor OX40 (CD134). Peripheral TCRbeta sequencing aimed to test whether ivuxolimab altered TCR sequence diversity and caused clonal T-cell expansion. Of the roughly 51 patients in dose escalation, 19 had hepatocellular carcinoma, roughly 15 had melanoma, 9 had renal cell carcinoma and 9 had head and neck cancer. In the dose-escalation cohort, roughly four fifths of patients were male, and the mean age was approximately 64 years, with a range of roughly 20 to 85. Intravenous ivuxolimab was administered to patients every 2 weeks at six dose levels: 0.01, 0.1, 0.3, 1.5, 3 and 10 mg/kg. The paper reports the monotherapy dose-escalation portion (N of about 50 patients) of the phase I ivuxolimab trial. Patients were allowed to have had prior anti-PD-1, anti-PD-L1 or anti-CTLA-4 therapy, and around 43% of the dose-escalation patients had been treated with checkpoint inhibitors. Three dose-escalation patients achieved partial responses, one with hepatocellular carcinoma and two with cutaneous melanoma.

Patients with a history of autoimmune disease or receiving systemic immunosuppression were excluded from the trial. Peripheral blood for TCR sequencing was drawn from every dose cohort at baseline, at cycle 4 day 1 and at cycle 7 day 1. The samples were taken from a phase I, first-in-human, multicenter, open-label dose-escalation trial of ivuxolimab. Adults with locally advanced or metastatic melanoma, renal cell, hepatocellular, or head and neck squamous cell carcinoma were enrolled in the trial. Before TCR sequencing, CD4+ T cells and CD8+ T cells were sorted from peripheral blood as separate populations. Study-wide conclusions, independent of this receptor: Clonal expansion of both CD4+ and CD8+ blood T cells was observed from baseline to week 6 at doses 0.1 to 3.0 mg/kg. After ivuxolimab, expanded clones were on average more numerous among CD8+ T cells than among CD4+ T cells. Low levels of normalized T-cell clonal expansion were also shown by some nonresponding patients. Partial responders in the 0.1-3.0 mg/kg groups had among the lowest normalized peripheral clonal expansion, especially among CD8+ T cells. Antigen specificity was not determined for the clonally expanded peripheral T cells.

To sequence the TCRbeta CDR3 region, genomic DNA was isolated from the sorted cells. The immunoSEQ Assay was used for sequencing of TCRbeta CDR3 regions. TCRdb mirrors the immuneACCESS table, restricted to in-frame sequences. Some clones are absent from its copies; in checked studies, under half trace to an unresolved V gene, and the reason for the others is unknown. The sample table records roughly 70,000 clones; around 86% of these occur just once. The ten most abundant clones make up 0.42% of the sample. CDR3 length: 16 amino acids, cysteine to phenylalanine. Here the CDR3 DNA is all that survives: 48 bases in frame from base 1. The germline V gene yields MDHEN for CDR1 and SYDVKM for CDR2. V loses 6 bases of germline sequence and J loses 3 bases, and the interval between the two ends is 20 bases. About this clone itself: Its antigen is not yet known. No per-base quality is available; no much larger clone lies one base away.

The sequence came from an adult with an advanced solid tumor such as melanoma, head and neck, liver or kidney cancer. The sequence joins TRBV28 to TRBJ2-5; D gene: possibly TRBD2, on 7 matching bases. This specimen was CD4+ or CD8+ T cells sorted from blood, taken in a trial of the OX40 agonist ivuxolimab. The CDR3 here reads CASRFGRGAHKETQYF. At the DNA level, the sequence is TGTGCCAGCAGGTTTGGGAGGGGGGCACACAAAGAGACCCAGTACTTC. Where the CDR3 stops, the reference TRBV28 and TRBJ2-5 genes take over; the full variable domain is DVKVTQSSRYLVKRTGEKVFLECVQDMDHENMFWYRQDPGLGLRLIYFSYDVKMKEKGDIPEGYSVSREKKERFSLILESASTNQTSMYLCASRFGRGAHKETQYFGPGTRLLVL.